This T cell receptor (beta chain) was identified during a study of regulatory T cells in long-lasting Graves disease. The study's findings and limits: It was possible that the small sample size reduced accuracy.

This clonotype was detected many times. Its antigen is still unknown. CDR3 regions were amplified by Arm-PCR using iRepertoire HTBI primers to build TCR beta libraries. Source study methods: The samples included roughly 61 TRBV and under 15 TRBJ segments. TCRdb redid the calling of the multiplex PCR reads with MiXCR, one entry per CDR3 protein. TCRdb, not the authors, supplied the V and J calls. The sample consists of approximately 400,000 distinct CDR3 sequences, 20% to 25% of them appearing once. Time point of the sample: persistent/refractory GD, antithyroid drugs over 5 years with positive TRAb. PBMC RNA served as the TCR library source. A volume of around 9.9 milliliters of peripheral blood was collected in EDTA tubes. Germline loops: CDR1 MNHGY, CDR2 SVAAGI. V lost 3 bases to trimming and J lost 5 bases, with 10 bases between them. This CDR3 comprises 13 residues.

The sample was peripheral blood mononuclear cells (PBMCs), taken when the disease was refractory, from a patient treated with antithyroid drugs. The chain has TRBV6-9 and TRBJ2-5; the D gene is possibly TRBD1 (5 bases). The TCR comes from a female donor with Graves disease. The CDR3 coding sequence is TGTGCCAGCAGTTACTCAGGGATCGAGACCCAGTACTTC. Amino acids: CASSYSGIETQYF.